This T cell receptor (beta chain) is from a study of blood T cells in healthy people across ages. Looking at the study overall: Through template switching, about one barcoded beta molecule was captured per two T cells, as measured in model experiments. Broader study findings: A greater number of naive CD4+ cells and higher diversity distinguished long-lived donors from aged donors. It was not known whether donors were CMV positive (a possible confounder of expanded clonotype changes).

A word on this clonotype: Its target is unknown.

A second PCR of 7 to 11 cycles used a sample-barcoded 5' primer and a J-beta primer mix. TCRdb analysed the 5' RACE reads with MiXCR anew, one entry per CDR3 protein. The data contain 850,000 to 950,000 distinct CDR3 sequences, under 30% of them seen just once; the ten biggest clones take up 17%. Germline V lookup: CDR1 SGHAT, CDR2 FQNNGV. The ends were cut back, 0 bases at V and 6 bases at J, with 13 bases in the middle. The CDR3 totals 15 residues. Each individual donor underwent a draw of ten milliliters of peripheral blood. The source of this sequence is a woman of 80 years or more in good health. The V gene is TRBV11-2, the J gene TRBJ2-3; D unclear. Sequenced sample: blood. The CDR3 sequence: CASSLDLPLGDTQYF. In nucleotides, the CDR3 is TGTGCCAGCAGCTTAGATCTCCCGTTGGGGGATACGCAGTATTTT.